Below, 25 T cell receptor beta chains from the same sample are listed, as sequenced in a study of blood T cell repertoires in COVID-19. The assay was immunoSEQ multiplex PCR, and TCRdb's table has in-frame clones only and misses some. This table holds 40,000 or so clones, about 90% found once. The sample comprised peripheral blood. Source of these receptors: a human donor in a cohort sampled during active COVID-19.

The chain uses TRBV5-5 and TRBJ1-3, with TRBD1 matching over 7 bases. This CDR3 comprises 14 residues. Germline V gene sequence: CDR1 SGHKS, CDR2 YYEKEE (reference sequence). The ends lost 6 bases at V and 3 bases at J; junction bases unmatched: 6. CDR3 bases: TGTGCCAGCACCCTCACAGGGGTTGGAAACACCATATATTTT. This codes for CASTLTGVGNTIYF.

The J gene is TRBJ1-5, the V gene TRBV30; TRBD1 matches at 11 bases. The ends lost 3 bases at V and 1 base at J; junction bases unmatched: 14. This CDR3 region has 19 residues. Germline CDR1 is GTSNPN and CDR2 is SVGIG (reference sequence). The CDR3 DNA reads as TGTGCCTGGAGCGGTTGGCGGACAGGGGGCATAGGGAGCAATCAGCCCCAGCATTTT. It codes for CAWSGWRTGGIGSNQPQHF.

This chain connects TRBV9 to TRBJ2-1; 11 bases are shared with TRBD1. CDR3 length: 15 residues. Per germline, CDR1 SGDLS and CDR2 YYNGEE. Germline trimming cut 4 bases from V and 2 bases from J; bases unmatched to any gene: 2. CDR3 residues: CASSKGQGAYNEQFF. CDR3 sequence (DNA): TGTGCCAGCAGCAAGGGACAGGGGGCCTACAATGAGCAGTTCTTC.

This clone has more than one count but fewer than ten. J is TRBJ2-1 and V is TRBV5-5, with TRBD2 identical over 11 bases. This CDR3 has 20 residues. Germline CDR1 reads SGHKS; CDR2 reads YYEKEE (reference sequence). Trimming at V came to 5 bases and at J to 0 bases, leaving 16 bases not matched to a gene. The CDR3 bases are TGTGCCAGCAGGATTAGACTAGCGGGAACACTACTAAGCTCCTACAATGAGCAGTTCTTC. Encoded protein: CASRIRLAGTLLSSYNEQFF. Using reference TRBV5-5 and TRBJ2-1 for the parts outside the CDR3, the full variable domain is DAGVTQSPTHLIKTRGQQVTLRCSPISGHKSVSWYQQVLGQGPQFIFQYYEKEERGRGNFPDRFSARQFPNYSSELNVNALLLGDSALYLCASRIRLAGTLLSSYNEQFFGPGTRLTVL.

V gene TRBV5-6 combines with J gene TRBJ2-3; 9 bases match TRBD2. The trim removed 3 bases at V and 1 base at J, leaving 9 bases unmatched. The CDR3 covers 17 residues. Germline-derived CDR1 and CDR2 are SGHDT and YYEEEE. CDR3 in amino acids: CASSWGSLAGGTDTQYF. In DNA form, the CDR3 reads TGTGCCAGCAGCTGGGGGTCGTTAGCGGGGGGCACAGATACGCAGTATTTT. The whole variable domain, filled in from reference TRBV5-6 and TRBJ2-3, reads DAGVTQSPTHLIKTRGQQVTLRCSPKSGHDTVSWYQQALGQGPQFIFQYYEEEERQRGNFPDRFSGHQFPNYSSELNVNALLLGDSALYLCASSWGSLAGGTDTQYFGPGTRLTVL.

The chain is built from TRBV5-1 and TRBJ2-3, with TRBD2 matching 7 bases. The CDR3 extends over 17 amino acids. The V gene end was trimmed by 4 bases and the J gene end by 3 bases; junction bases not matched to a gene: 14. Germline values: CDR1 SGHRS, CDR2 YFSETQ. CDR3 bases: TGCGCCAGCAGCCTAGCCTGGGGAAGCGGGAAGACAGATACGCAGTATTTT. Translated: CASSLAWGSGKTDTQYF.

The chain has TRBV7-8 and TRBJ1-6; the match to TRBD1 covers 7 bases. Looked up from germline, CDR1 is SGHVS and CDR2 is FQNEAQ. CDR3 length: 14 residues. J lost 4 bases, V lost 6 bases, and 3 bases had no gene match. DNA of the CDR3: TGTGCCAGCAGGCCGGGACAGTATAATTCACCCCTCCACTTT. This sequence encodes CASRPGQYNSPLHF.

This chain uses TRBV5-6 with TRBJ1-1, with D uncertain. The CDR3 has 13 residues. Trimming stripped 3 bases from V and 4 bases from J, with 10 bases between. Germline-derived CDR1 and CDR2 are SGHDT and YYEEEE. CDR3 amino acids: CASSSGGLTEAFF. CDR3 nucleotides: TGTGCCAGCAGCTCCGGAGGTCTCACTGAAGCTTTCTTT.

J is TRBJ2-1 and V is TRBV3-1 (or the pseudogene TRBV3-2); D might be TRBD1 (5 bases). CDR3 size: 17 residues. In germline, CDR1 is LGHDT, CDR2 YNNKEL (reference sequence). V gave up 3 bases and J gave up 9 bases, with 24 bases separating them. The CDR3 is CASSHDLPGAFAGEQFF. The CDR3 DNA sequence: TGTGCCAGCAGCCACGATCTCCCTGGGGCCTTTGCTGGTGAGCAGTTCTTC.

This clone was counted between two and nine times. This chain connects TRBV7-3 to TRBJ1-5, with D possibly TRBD1 on 6 matching bases. The CDR3 contains 15 residues. Looked up from germline, CDR1 is SGHTA and CDR2 is FQGTGA. This chain's CDR3 is CALGAWGRSNQPQHF. In DNA, the CDR3 is TGTGCACTGGGGGCATGGGGAAGGAGCAATCAGCCCCAGCATTTT.

The V gene is TRBV20-1, the J gene TRBJ2-7, with D unclear. There are 12 residues in the CDR3. Trimming took 4 bases from V and 3 from J, leaving 10 bases between them. Germline V gene sequence: CDR1 DFQATT, CDR2 SNEGSKA (reference sequence). The CDR3 region is CSANEAGYEQYF. CDR3 coding DNA: TGCAGTGCTAATGAAGCAGGCTACGAGCAGTACTTC.

The CDR3 nucleotides read TGTGCCAGCAGAATAAGCGGTACCTACGAGCAGTACTTC. This translates into CASRISGTYEQYF. The chain couples TRBV12-3 or TRBV12-4 to TRBJ2-7; maybe TRBD2 (5 bases). The CDR3 totals 13 residues. With 6 bases removed from V and 2 bases from J, the gap between germline ends came to 11 bases.

The chain employs TRBV30 and TRBJ1-3; D perhaps matches TRBD1 (5 bases). The CDR3 length is 14 residues. CDR1 is GTSNPN, CDR2 SVGIG, per germline (reference sequence). V was clipped by 5 bases and J by 0 bases, with 11 bases between them. CDR3 region: CAWSPGNSGNTIYF. DNA for the CDR3: TGTGCCTGGTCCCCAGGGAACTCTGGAAACACCATATATTTT.

The chain joins TRBV5-1 to TRBJ1-4; D not resolved. The length of the CDR3 is 15 residues. Per the germline V gene, CDR1 is SGHRS and CDR2 is YFSETQ. Trimming left V 2 bases short and J 2 bases short, with 10 bases between. CDR3 loop: CASSFSGATNEKLFF. In DNA form, the CDR3 reads TGCGCCAGCAGCTTCTCGGGAGCCACTAATGAAAAACTGTTTTTT. Full variable domain (rest looked up from reference TRBV5-1 and TRBJ1-4): KAGVTQTPRYLIKTRGQQVTLSCSPISGHRSVSWYQQTPGQGLQFLFEYFSETQRNKGNFPGRFSGRQFSNSRSEMNVSTLELGDSALYLCASSFSGATNEKLFFGSGTQLSVL.

CDR3 coding DNA: TGTGCCAGCAGTGAGACAGGGAGTGAGCAGTACTTC. Protein sequence: CASSETGSEQYF. The chain employs TRBV6-1 and TRBJ2-7, with 7 bases fitting TRBD1. Germline-derived CDR1 and CDR2 are MNHNS and SASEGT. The CDR3 has 12 amino acids. V lost 3 bases to trimming and J lost 7 bases; unmatched junction nucleotides: 3.

CDR3 in DNA: TGTGCCAGCAGTGACTCCGGAGCTTTCTTT. Protein: CASSDSGAFF. The chain has TRBV6-4 and TRBJ1-1; D gene unclear. Looked up from germline, CDR1 is MRHNA and CDR2 is SNTAGT. CDR3 length: 10 amino acids. Trimming left V 0 bases short and J 10 bases short, with 3 bases between.

This sequence joins TRBV19 and TRBJ1-1; 9 nucleotides line up with TRBD1. The V gene end was trimmed by 1 base and the J gene end by 4 bases; junction bases not matched to a gene: 7. The CDR3 runs 16 residues. The V gene's germline CDR1 is LNHDA and CDR2 SQIVND (reference sequence). The DNA for the CDR3 is TGTGCCAGTAGTATAGGCGGGGGACAGGGAGGCACTGAAGCTTTCTTT. This sequence encodes CASSIGGGQGGTEAFF.

The chain couples TRBV28 to TRBJ1-1; TRBD1 aligns across 7 bases. J lost 1 base, V lost 6 bases, and 5 bases had no gene match. The CDR3 totals 14 residues. Germline values: CDR1 MDHEN, CDR2 SYDVKM. CDR3 nucleotides: TGTGCCAGCAGCGTTGGGACAGCGAACACTGAAGCTTTCTTT. Its protein is CASSVGTANTEAFF.

The rearrangement uses TRBV5-5 and TRBJ1-6; 8 bases match TRBD1. The V and J ends lost 4 bases and 8 bases, in that order; junction bases with no gene match: 5. Germline loops: CDR1 SGHKS, CDR2 YYEKEE (reference sequence). The CDR3 extends over 14 amino acids. In DNA, the CDR3 is TGTGCCAGCAGCCGGACAGGGACAGATTCACCCCTCCACTTT. Translating gives CASSRTGTDSPLHF. Full variable domain (missing parts from reference TRBV5-5 and TRBJ1-6): DAGVTQSPTHLIKTRGQQVTLRCSPISGHKSVSWYQQVLGQGPQFIFQYYEKEERGRGNFPDRFSARQFPNYSSELNVNALLLGDSALYLCASSRTGTDSPLHFGNGTRLTVT.

This chain links TRBV19 with TRBJ1-1; D is undetermined. From germline, CDR1 is LNHDA and CDR2 SQIVND (reference sequence). The length of the CDR3 is 12 residues. Trimming pared 1 base from V and 7 bases from J, leaving 7 bases between. CDR3 sequence reads: CASSIAGSEAFF. DNA of the CDR3: TGTGCCAGTAGTATAGCCGGGAGTGAAGCTTTCTTT. Combining the CDR3 with reference TRBV19 and TRBJ1-1 gives the whole variable domain DGGITQSPKYLFRKEGQNVTLSCEQNLNHDAMYWYRQDPGQGLRLIYYSQIVNDFQKGDIAEGYSVSREKKESFPLTVTSAQKNPTAFYLCASSIAGSEAFFGQGTRLTVV.

The chain couples TRBV7-9 to TRBJ2-3; D is perhaps TRBD2 (6 bases). There are 14 residues in the CDR3. V was clipped by 3 bases and J by 2 bases, with 9 bases between them. The germline V gene encodes CDR1 SEHNR and CDR2 FQNEAQ (reference sequence). The CDR3 reads CASSLGGATDTQYF. Written as DNA, the CDR3 is TGTGCCAGCAGCTTGGGCGGGGCCACAGATACGCAGTATTTT.

The CDR3 DNA is TGTGCCAGCAGTTCTCCGGGACAGGGCAAAAACATTCAGTACTTC. This sequence encodes CASSSPGQGKNIQYF. The chain combines TRBV6-5 with TRBJ2-4, with 9 bases identical to TRBD1. V shed 4 bases, J shed 3 bases, and the junction held 4 bases outside the gene matches. Germline CDR1 is MNHEY and CDR2 is SVGAGI. This CDR3 has 15 amino acids.

The genes are TRBV6-5 and TRBJ2-7, with 7 nucleotides matching TRBD2. Germline CDR1 reads MNHEY; CDR2 reads SVGAGI. The CDR3 covers 15 residues. V gave up 8 bases and J gave up 4 bases; unmatched junction bases: 14. The CDR3 reads CASQKERGVSYEQYF. CDR3 in DNA: TGTGCCAGCCAAAAGGAGCGGGGAGTCTCGTACGAGCAGTACTTC.

This chain uses TRBV7-3 with TRBJ1-3, with TRBD1 matching 7 bases. Germline CDR1 is SGHTA and CDR2 is FQGTGA. The CDR3 has 16 residues. V was clipped by 5 bases and J by 0 bases; unmatched bases: 7. DNA of the CDR3: TGTGCCAGCAGCCGGACAGGAAAACCCTCTGGAAACACCATATATTTT. Its protein is CASSRTGKPSGNTIYF.

The V and J genes are TRBV11-2 and TRBJ1-3; the D is unclear. This CDR3 has 12 residues. The V gene lost 3 bases and the J gene lost 5 bases, with 5 bases spanning the gap. Germline lookup yields CDR1 SGHAT and CDR2 FQNNGV. CDR3 residues: CASSFSRNTIYF. The CDR3 coding sequence is TGTGCCAGCAGCTTTTCCAGAAACACCATATATTTT.